Each of the 10 T cell receptor beta chains below was sequenced from the same sample in a study of T cell clonality in common variable immunodeficiency. The table came from immunoSEQ multiplex PCR; TCRdb's copy has only in-frame clones and leaves some out. The table lists roughly 40,000 clones, with no singletons. Sequencing was performed on peripheral blood mononuclear cells. These receptor sequences come from a person between 18 and 75 years old in good health.

In its sample, this clone was seen many times. The CDR3 end is not reached by the read, which stops 3 residues before it; the germline J gene fills it in. The genes are TRBV2 and TRBJ1-4, with D possibly TRBD1 on 6 matching bases. Looked up from germline, CDR1 is SNHLY and CDR2 is FYNNEI. The V end lost 0 bases, the J end lost 10 bases, and 18 bases lay between the germline ends. The CDR3 has 16 amino acids. This chain's CDR3 is CASSEASTGGPGKLFF. The part of the CDR3 DNA that was read is TGTGCCAGCAGTGAAGCCTCGACAGGAGGTCCGGGAAAA.

This clone was picked up many times. The read finishes 3 residues shy of the CDR3 end, and the germline J gene is used to complete it. The chain is built from TRBV29-1 and TRBJ2-1; possibly TRBD1 for D (7 bases). The V gene lost 7 bases and the J gene lost 6 bases, with 10 bases spanning the gap. Germline V CDR1 and CDR2: SQVTM, ANQGSEA. The CDR3 spans 11 residues. CDR3 DNA (partial): TGCAGCGGGGGGGACAGCAATGAG. Its translation: CSGGDSNE. The whole CDR3 protein is CSGGDSNEQFF.

This clone was detected many times. The read finishes 3 residues shy of the CDR3 end, and the germline J gene is used to complete it. The gene calls are TRBV10-2 and TRBJ2-1; possibly TRBD2 for D (6 bases). Germline V gene sequence: CDR1 WSHSY, CDR2 SAAADI. V dropped 6 bases and J dropped 6 bases, with 15 bases sitting between them. The CDR3 loop spans 14 amino acids. The CDR3 protein is CASRGWDSINEQFF. The part of the CDR3 DNA that was read is TGCGCCAGCAGGGGGTGGGACTCCATCAATGAG.

In this sample, this clone turned up a few times. The observed sequence ends 3 residues before the CDR3 terminus, with the missing tail filled in from the germline J gene. The rearrangement joins TRBV5-1 to TRBJ1-4; 9 nucleotides line up with TRBD1. The CDR3 totals 14 residues. V trimming: 1 base; J trimming: 7 bases; junction bases outside the gene matches: 2. CDR1 SGHRS and CDR2 YFSETQ come from the germline V gene. CDR3: CASSLRQGGEKLFF. CDR3 DNA, as far as it was read: TGCGCCAGCAGCTTGAGACAGGGGGGTGAAAAA. Using reference TRBV5-1 and TRBJ1-4 for the parts outside the CDR3, the full variable domain is KAGVTQTPRYLIKTRGQQVTLSCSPISGHRSVSWYQQTPGQGLQFLFEYFSETQRNKGNFPGRFSGRQFSNSRSEMNVSTLELGDSALYLCASSLRQGGEKLFFGSGTQLSVL.

This clone was found a few times. The CDR3 end lies 3 residues beyond the end of the read and is filled in from the germline J gene. This chain connects TRBV7-6 to TRBJ1-2; D remains unclear. Germline lookup yields CDR1 SGHVS and CDR2 FNYEAQ. CDR3 size: 15 residues. The sequenced CDR3 bases are TGTGCCAGCAGCTTTGGGTCTTACAGCACAGATACC. Its translation: CASSFGSYSTDT. The complete CDR3 reads CASSFGSYSTDTYTF.

This clone was observed at least ten times. The sequence runs out 3 residues before the end of the CDR3; the remainder is reconstructed from the germline J gene. The chain combines TRBV2 with TRBJ2-5, with 7 bases matching TRBD2. CDR1 is SNHLY and CDR2 is FYNNEI in the germline V gene. The CDR3 length is 19 residues. V was pared by 0 bases and J by 4 bases, with 17 bases of the junction left unmatched. The CDR3 loop is CASSEASGLLAALGETQYF. The covered CDR3 bases are TGTGCCAGCAGTGAAGCGAGTGGCCTTCTAGCGGCCCTGGGAGAGACC.

This clone was detected ten times or more. Sequencing ends 3 residues short of the CDR3 end; the germline J gene provides the rest. V usage is TRBV7-9 and J usage is TRBJ1-2; the match to TRBD1 covers 8 bases. V shed 5 bases and J 3 bases; nucleotides not matched to a gene: 8. The CDR3 totals 15 residues. CDR1 is SEHNR and CDR2 is FQNEAQ in the germline V gene (reference sequence). CDR3 sequence: CASSLTGQADYGYTF. CDR3 bases read: TGTGCCAGCAGCCTTACGGGACAGGCAGACTATGGC.

This clone appeared a few times. The read stops 3 residues short of the end of the CDR3; the missing end is completed from the germline J gene. The chain has TRBV7-3 and TRBJ2-3; 8 positions agree with TRBD1. The germline CDR1 and CDR2 sequences are SGHTA and FQGTGA. The CDR3 is 15 amino acids. The trim removed 2 bases at V and 4 bases at J, leaving 5 bases unmatched. CDR3 sequence reads: CASSLQGARADTQYF. The sequenced CDR3 bases are TGTGCCAGCAGCTTACAGGGGGCACGGGCAGATACG.

This clone was seen ten or more times. Read data end 3 residues before the CDR3 end; the end is taken from the germline J gene. This chain uses TRBV5-6 with TRBJ2-5, with 8 positions matching TRBD1. CDR1 is SGHDT and CDR2 is YYEEEE in the germline V gene. This CDR3 contains 14 residues. J gave up 3 bases and V 2 bases, and 3 bases lay outside the gene matches. CDR3 DNA (partial): TGTGCCAGCAGCTTCGGGGACAGGAAAGAGACC. This sequence encodes CASSFGDRKET. The complete CDR3 sequence is CASSFGDRKETQYF.

This clone was observed many times. The sequenced CDR3 bases are TGTGCCAGCAGGTATACCGGGACAGGCTATGAA. It yields the protein CASRYTGTGYE. The entire CDR3 protein reads CASRYTGTGYEAFF. This chain joins TRBV5-5 and TRBJ1-1; 8 bases are shared with TRBD1. The read gets to within 3 residues of the CDR3 end, and the germline J gene fills in the rest. Looked up from germline, CDR1 is SGHKS and CDR2 is YYEKEE (reference sequence). J was trimmed by 7 bases and V by 5 bases; bases with no gene match: 10. The CDR3 is 14 residues long. The whole variable domain, filled in from reference TRBV5-5 and TRBJ1-1, reads DAGVTQSPTHLIKTRGQQVTLRCSPISGHKSVSWYQQVLGQGPQFIFQYYEKEERGRGNFPDRFSARQFPNYSSELNVNALLLGDSALYLCASRYTGTGYEAFFGQGTRLTVV.